Below, 25 T cell receptor beta chains from the same sample are listed, as sequenced in a study of T cell responses to AZD1222 COVID-19 vaccine. The assay was immunoSEQ multiplex PCR, and TCRdb's table has in-frame clones only and misses some. The sample lists roughly 120,000 clones, roughly 93% occurring once. Sequenced here: peripheral blood, sampled 28 days after the second AZD1222 dose. Every receptor here comes from an adult who received the AZD1222 COVID-19 vaccine.

J is TRBJ2-7 and V is TRBV3-1 (or the pseudogene TRBV3-2); no clear D gene. V dropped 2 bases and J dropped 2 bases, with 4 bases sitting between them. The CDR3 runs to 12 residues. Germline lookup yields CDR1 LGHDT and CDR2 YNNKEL (reference sequence). The CDR3 bases are TGTGCCAGCAGCCAAACCCCCTACGAGCAGTACTTC. Translation: CASSQTPYEQYF.

This chain joins TRBV27 and TRBJ1-4, with D possibly TRBD1 on 5 matching bases. The CDR3 has 16 residues. CDR1 and CDR2 from the germline V gene are MNHEY and SMNVEV (reference sequence). V lost 4 bases and J lost 2, with 14 bases in between. The CDR3 nucleotides are TGTGCCAGCAGTTCGGGGCACGGGTCGACTAATGAAAAACTGTTTTTT. Amino acid sequence: CASSSGHGSTNEKLFF.

This chain links TRBV6-5 with TRBJ2-7; D is undetermined. V was clipped by 7 bases and J by 2 bases, with 18 bases between them. The CDR3 contains 15 residues. Germline-derived CDR1 and CDR2 are MNHEY and SVGAGI. Here the CDR3 reads CASTKPGASPYEQYF. For the CDR3, the DNA is TGTGCCAGCACGAAACCAGGAGCCAGCCCCTACGAGCAGTACTTC.

The gene calls are TRBV11-1 and TRBJ1-1, with 8 bases identical to TRBD1. The germline gives CDR1 SGHAT, CDR2 FQDESV (reference sequence). The V gene end was trimmed by 3 bases and the J gene end by 0 bases; junction bases not matched to a gene: 3. The CDR3 contains 15 residues. The CDR3 DNA sequence: TGTGCCAGCAGCTTCCGACAGGGGATGAACACTGAAGCTTTCTTT. This gives the protein CASSFRQGMNTEAFF.

This clone was recorded once. The chain joins TRBV4-1 to TRBJ1-1, with a tentative D call TRBD1 (5 bases). This CDR3 has 18 residues. In germline, CDR1 is MGHRA, CDR2 YSYEKL. V gave up 1 base and J gave up 0 bases, with 18 bases separating them. Here the CDR3 reads CASSQAILSGHMNTEAFF. In DNA form, the CDR3 reads TGCGCCAGCAGCCAAGCCATCCTCTCCGGACACATGAACACTGAAGCTTTCTTT.

The chain combines TRBV3-1 (or the pseudogene TRBV3-2) with TRBJ2-3, with 13 bases that match TRBD2. The ends lost 4 bases at V and 0 bases at J; junction bases unmatched: 7. There are 18 residues in the CDR3. Per the germline V gene, CDR1 is LGHDT and CDR2 is YNNKEL (reference sequence). DNA for the CDR3: TGTGCCAGCAGCCGACTCGGGACTAGCGGGGATAGCACAGATACGCAGTATTTT. This gives the protein CASSRLGTSGDSTDTQYF.

The CDR3 nucleotides read TGTGCCAGCAGCTTTTCTGCAGGTCCTCTCTCTGGAAACACCATATATTTT. It yields the protein CASSFSAGPLSGNTIYF. The chain uses TRBV7-9 and TRBJ1-3; D uncertain. Germline V lookup: CDR1 SEHNR, CDR2 FQNEAQ (reference sequence). The CDR3 is made up of 17 amino acids. The germline V and J ends were trimmed by 3 bases and 0 bases, with 15 bases remaining between them. The whole variable domain, remainder taken from reference TRBV7-9 and TRBJ1-3, is DTGVSQNPRHKITKRGQNVTFRCDPISEHNRLYWYRQTLGQGPEFLTYFQNEAQLEKSRLLSDRFSAERPKGSFSTLEIQRTEQGDSAMYLCASSFSAGPLSGNTIYFGEGSWLTVV.

The genes are TRBV12-3 or TRBV12-4 and TRBJ2-1; D is tentatively TRBD1 or TRBD2 (7 bases each). The V end lost 5 bases, the J end lost 12 bases, and 14 bases lay between the germline ends. The CDR3 totals 12 residues. CDR3 amino acids: CASSQGGGWQFF. DNA of the CDR3: TGTGCCAGCAGTCAGGGGGGAGGGTGGCAGTTCTTC.

The genes are TRBV2 and TRBJ2-5; weak D call: TRBD2 (5 bases). CDR1 is SNHLY and CDR2 is FYNNEI in the germline V gene. The V and J ends lost 2 bases and 5 bases respectively, with 9 bases between them. This CDR3 is built from 13 residues. The CDR3 region is CASSEIGVETQYF. CDR3 sequence (DNA): TGTGCCAGCAGTGAAATCGGGGTGGAGACCCAGTACTTC.

The V gene is TRBV21-1, the J gene TRBJ2-3; the D call TRBD2 from the table was never checked on the DNA. TRBV21-1 is tagged as a pseudogene. The CDR3 is made up of 18 amino acids. DNA of the CDR3: TGTGCCAGCAGCAAAGCGAGGCGGGATAGTTCGCACACAGATACGCAGTATTTT. Protein product: CASSKARRDSSHTDTQYF.

The rearrangement joins TRBV25-1 to TRBJ2-1; 8 nucleotides align to TRBD2. The germline V gene encodes CDR1 MGHDK and CDR2 SYGVNS. Trimming cost V 2 bases and J 7 bases; bases outside gene matches: 4. This CDR3 is 14 amino acids long. CDR3 DNA: TGTGCCAGCAGTGAAATAACTAGCGGAAATGAGCAGTTCTTC. Translation gives CASSEITSGNEQFF.

The chain couples TRBV6-5 to TRBJ1-1; D is perhaps TRBD1 (6 bases). Looked up from germline, CDR1 is MNHEY and CDR2 is SVGAGI. V was pared by 8 bases and J by 2 bases, with 12 bases between. This CDR3 spans 13 amino acids. The CDR3 DNA reads as TGTGCCAGCGCGCAGGGGCGAAACACTGAAGCTTTCTTT. Translated: CASAQGRNTEAFF.

The V gene is TRBV21-1, the J gene TRBJ2-2; the table's D call, TRBD2, was not checked against the DNA. TRBV21-1 is a known pseudogene. The CDR3 is made up of 18 amino acids. The CDR3 loop reads CASSKRGAGSLNTGELFF. As DNA, the CDR3 is TGTGCCAGCAGCAAACGGGGAGCGGGATCTCTGAACACCGGGGAGCTGTTTTTT.

The chain has TRBV2 and TRBJ1-2; D ambiguous. The germline V and J ends were trimmed by 3 bases and 7 bases, with 12 bases remaining between them. The CDR3 is 13 residues long. Germline lookup yields CDR1 SNHLY and CDR2 FYNNEI. CDR3 sequence (DNA): TGTGCCAGCAGTGATAGGAGTGCTAGTGGCTACACCTTC. This translates into CASSDRSASGYTF. Full variable domain (outside the CDR3, taken from reference TRBV2 and TRBJ1-2): EPEVTQTPSHQVTQMGQEVILRCVPISNHLYFYWYRQILGQKVEFLVSFYNNEISEKSEIFDDQFSVERPDGSNFTLKIRSTKLEDSAMYFCASSDRSASGYTFGSGTRLTVV.

The V call is TRBV6-5, the J call TRBJ2-1, with 7 bases aligning to TRBD2. V shed 5 bases, J shed 11 bases, and the junction held 6 bases outside the gene matches. The CDR3 is made up of 12 amino acids. CDR1 MNHEY and CDR2 SVGAGI come from the germline V gene. CDR3 in DNA: TGTGCCAGCAGTACCGCCGGGGGGAAGCAGTTCTTC. Translating it yields CASSTAGGKQFF.

This clone was observed once. V is TRBV24-1 and J is TRBJ2-1, with TRBD1 matching 11 bases. From germline, CDR1 is KGHDR and CDR2 SFDVKD. This CDR3 comprises 16 residues. The ends lost 4 bases at V and 3 bases at J; junction bases unmatched: 4. CDR3 DNA: TGTGCCACCAGTGACACGGACAGGGGGCTCTACAATGAGCAGTTCTTC. Translating gives CATSDTDRGLYNEQFF.

The chain uses TRBV15 and TRBJ1-4, with D uncertain. The CDR3 is 20 amino acids. V was pared by 1 base and J by 7 bases, with 28 bases between. Germline V lookup: CDR1 LNHNV, CDR2 YYDKDF (reference sequence). The CDR3 nucleotides are TGTGCCACCAGCAGAGGTTTAGTCAGGACCTCGGAAGTATTTGGTGAAAAACTGTTTTTT. Translation: CATSRGLVRTSEVFGEKLFF.

This chain connects TRBV29-1 to TRBJ1-2; D gene unclear. This CDR3 contains 12 residues. The germline V and J ends were trimmed by 3 bases and 4 bases, with 9 bases remaining between them. The germline gives CDR1 SQVTM, CDR2 ANQGSEA. The CDR3 reads CSVESPFYGYTF. The CDR3 bases are TGCAGCGTTGAGTCACCTTTCTATGGCTACACCTTC.

V usage is TRBV28 and J usage is TRBJ1-5; TRBD1 matches 7 bases. Trimming removed 6 bases from V and 0 bases from J; junction bases left unmatched: 17. From germline, CDR1 is MDHEN and CDR2 SYDVKM. The CDR3 consists of 19 residues. In DNA, the CDR3 is TGTGCCAGCAGAGGGGGGGGACAGAAGTACCTTTATAGCAATCAGCCCCAGCATTTT. It translates to CASRGGGQKYLYSNQPQHF.

The CDR3: CASSRPGGMNTEAFF. In nucleotides, the CDR3 is TGTGCCAGCAGCCGTCCAGGAGGGATGAACACTGAAGCTTTCTTT. The genes are TRBV7-2 and TRBJ1-1, with D uncertain. CDR3 length: 15 amino acids. Germline V gene sequence: CDR1 SGHTA, CDR2 FQGNSA. V dropped 5 bases and J dropped 0 bases, with 13 bases sitting between them.

V is TRBV20-1 and J is TRBJ1-4; 7 positions agree with TRBD1. With V trimmed by 3 bases and J by 5 bases, 15 bases remained unmatched. CDR3 size: 17 residues. Looked up from germline, CDR1 is DFQATT and CDR2 is SNEGSKA (reference sequence). The DNA of the CDR3 is TGCAGTGCTAGTGGCGTATACCGAGGGGGCCGAAATGAAAAACTGTTTTTT. Protein: CSASGVYRGGRNEKLFF.

The chain combines TRBV4-2 with TRBJ2-7; TRBD2 agrees at 7 bases. Germline values: CDR1 LGHNA, CDR2 YNFKEQ. The length of the CDR3 is 16 residues. V trimming: 1 base; J trimming: 0 bases; junction bases outside the gene matches: 6. The CDR3 protein is CASSQVVSGSSYEQYF. Here the CDR3 DNA reads TGTGCCAGCAGCCAAGTCGTTAGCGGGTCCTCCTACGAGCAGTACTTC.

The V gene is TRBV19, the J gene TRBJ2-4; D is undetermined. V lost 6 bases and J 4 bases, leaving 10 bases between the germline ends. The CDR3 has 13 residues. Germline V gives CDR1 LNHDA, CDR2 SQIVND (reference sequence). CDR3 sequence reads: CASSQSIKNIQYF. In nucleotides, the CDR3 is TGTGCCAGTAGCCAGAGCATAAAAAACATTCAGTACTTC.

The chain couples TRBV6-1 to TRBJ2-3; TRBD1 matches at 11 bases. The V gene end was trimmed by 0 bases and the J gene end by 5 bases; junction bases not matched to a gene: 13. Germline V gene lookup returns CDR1 MNHNS and CDR2 SASEGT. The CDR3 totals 19 residues. This CDR3 reads CASSEAREIGQGARDTQYF. DNA of the CDR3: TGTGCCAGCAGTGAAGCCCGAGAGATTGGACAGGGGGCAAGAGATACGCAGTATTTT.

In DNA form, the CDR3 reads TGTGCCAGCAGCCCTAGGGTAGCGGGAAGTACCGGGGAGCTGTTTTTT. Encoded protein: CASSPRVAGSTGELFF. The chain carries TRBV7-2 and TRBJ2-2, with 8 bases lining up with TRBD2. Germline lookup yields CDR1 SGHTA and CDR2 FQGNSA. V lost 5 bases, J lost 5 bases, and 10 bases stayed unmatched. This CDR3 contains 16 residues.